This entry describes one TCR beta chain. Its antigen is not identified. Only CD45RO-negative cells positively selected for CCR7 counted as naive CD8 cells, so terminally differentiated effector memory CD45RA+ cells were excluded. The data originate from a study of shared clonotypes between healthy human individuals. Study background: Donors consisted of a couple of women and three men between 18 and 49.

Notes on the study in general: Naive CD4 clonotypes were shared across several donors at 4% to 5%.

The input for sorted-subset replicate PCRs was 200 to 250 ng DNA, around 27,000 T cell genomes. Under the authors' procedure: Filtering was not the same, since immunoSEQ gave junction-only sequences without quality scores. Only in-frame clones appear in the TCRdb table, and some are missing; sequencing was by immunoSEQ multiplex PCR. The V and J calls and clone size are taken from that table; D and trimming were inferred from the DNA. The sample lists about 2.1 million clones; around 93% were seen once. Germline V gene lookup returns CDR1 SGHTA and CDR2 FQGTGA. The CDR3 is made up of 15 amino acids. V lost 2 bases to trimming and J lost 3 bases; unmatched junction nucleotides: 5.

The chain combines TRBV7-3 with TRBJ2-7, with 9 bases that match TRBD2. The source material was naive CD8+ T cells from PBMCs. This receptor was identified in a man between 18 and 29 years old in good health. Some clones in this sample may be carry-over from other donors' samples. The CDR3 loop reads CASSLGAGGDYEQYF. CDR3 nucleotide sequence: TGTGCCAGCAGCTTAGGCGCGGGAGGGGACTACGAGCAGTACTTC.